This T cell receptor (beta chain) emerged from a study of T cell responses to AZD1222 COVID-19 vaccine. Measured with immunoSEQ multiplex PCR; TCRdb has only the in-frame clones, and not every one. Among roughly 160,000 clones listed, 92% were seen once. Germline V lookup: CDR1 KGHDR, CDR2 SFDVKD. After removal of 4 bases from V and 2 bases from J, the junction contained 9 bases not matched to a gene. The CDR3 loop spans 17 amino acids. The origin of this receptor is an adult in good health. The sample was peripheral blood, taken on day 0 of MenACWY control vaccination. V gene TRBV24-1 combines with J gene TRBJ2-1; 8 bases line up with TRBD2. As DNA, the CDR3 is TGTGCCACCAGTGACCGACGAGCGGGAGCCCCCTACAATGAGCAGTTCTTC. Protein sequence: CATSDRRAGAPYNEQFF.